These 15 T cell receptor beta chains were sequenced from one sample in a study of shared clonotypes between healthy human individuals. Positive CCR7 selection of CD45RO-negative cells yielded the naive CD8 cells, and terminally differentiated effector memory CD45RA+ cells were excluded. Method: immunoSEQ multiplex PCR; TCRdb's copy keeps in-frame clones and lacks some. The table includes a few million clones, 93% detected once. Sequencing input: naive CD8+ T cells from PBMCs. These TCRs come from a man between 18 and 35 years old in good health. Some clones in this sample may be carry-over from other donors' samples.

The V call is TRBV13, the J call TRBJ2-3; 12 nucleotides align to TRBD2. Germline V gene lookup returns CDR1 PRHDT and CDR2 FYEKMQ (reference sequence). The V gene end was trimmed by 4 bases and the J gene end by 3 bases; junction bases not matched to a gene: 5. This CDR3 contains 16 residues. CDR3 coding DNA: TGTGCCAGCAGCTCTCTAACTAGCGGGAGGACAGATACGCAGTATTTT. Its translation is CASSSLTSGRTDTQYF.

The J gene is TRBJ2-3, the V gene TRBV1; the tabulated D call, TRBD2, remains unverified against the DNA. TRBV1 represents a pseudogene. The CDR3 is 17 residues long. CDR3 region: CTSSRESPSGKTDTQYF. CDR3 sequence (DNA): TGCACCAGCAGCCGCGAGTCACCTAGCGGGAAGACAGATACGCAGTATTTT.

The V gene is TRBV27, the J gene TRBJ2-1; D not resolved. V lost 3 bases and J lost 5, with 5 bases in between. CDR1 MNHEY and CDR2 SMNVEV come from the germline V gene (reference sequence). There are 12 residues in the CDR3. CDR3 sequence: CASSLNNNEQFF. CDR3 DNA: TGTGCCAGCAGTTTGAACAACAATGAGCAGTTCTTC.

There are a few counts of this clone. The J gene is TRBJ1-1, the V gene TRBV7-9; D call uncertain. V shed 10 bases and J shed 6 bases, with 9 bases lying between them. CDR1 is SEHNR, CDR2 FQNEAQ, per germline (reference sequence). CDR3 length equals 10 residues. CDR3 sequence: CATSGAEAFF. The CDR3 DNA is TGTGCCACCTCTGGGGCTGAAGCTTTCTTT.

This chain connects TRBV28 to TRBJ2-7, with TRBD2 matching 14 bases. CDR1 is MDHEN and CDR2 is SYDVKM in the germline V gene. Trimming took 2 bases from V and 5 from J; bases not matched to a gene: 8. The CDR3 runs to 17 residues. The CDR3, as DNA: TGTGCCAGCAGTTTAACGACGACTAGCGGGAGGGGAGACGAGCAGTACTTC. Translating it yields CASSLTTTSGRGDEQYF.

The rearrangement joins TRBV29-1 to TRBJ2-1; TRBD2 matches at 10 bases. This CDR3 is built from 14 residues. The V and J ends lost 3 bases and 8 bases, in that order; junction bases with no gene match: 7. Germline V gives CDR1 SQVTM, CDR2 ANQGSEA. The CDR3 region is CSVESGRAADEQFF. For the CDR3, the DNA is TGCAGCGTTGAGAGCGGGAGGGCCGCGGATGAGCAGTTCTTC.

The chain uses TRBV5-4 and TRBJ1-4; D is uncertain. The V end was cut by 8 bases, the J end by 5 bases, with 16 bases between. The CDR3 extends over 14 amino acids. Germline V gene sequence: CDR1 SGHNT, CDR2 YYREEE (reference sequence). The CDR3 spells CASVIPTSNEKLFF. In nucleotides, the CDR3 is TGTGCCAGTGTTATACCGACGTCGAATGAAAAACTGTTTTTT.

The chain has TRBV7-2 and TRBJ2-5; D may be TRBD2 (5 bases). Germline values: CDR1 SGHTA, CDR2 FQGNSA. V was pared by 5 bases and J by 0 bases, with 7 bases between. The CDR3 loop spans 13 amino acids. The CDR3 reads CASSPDYQETQYF. The CDR3 bases are TGTGCCAGCAGCCCGGACTACCAAGAGACCCAGTACTTC.

The J gene is TRBJ1-1, the V gene TRBV6-1; D is unclear. The germline gives CDR1 MNHNS, CDR2 SASEGT. The germline V and J ends were trimmed by 6 bases and 2 bases, with 16 bases remaining between them. CDR3 length: 15 residues. This CDR3 is CASRLGVRVNTEAFF. CDR3 DNA: TGTGCCAGCAGGCTCGGGGTGAGGGTAAACACTGAAGCTTTCTTT.

Turning to this clone: Other DNA sequences in the sample encode the same CDR3. The chain links TRBV4-2 to TRBJ2-1, with TRBD2 identical over 7 bases. This CDR3 is 13 amino acids long. V dropped 0 bases and J dropped 9; count of bases not matched to a gene: 2. CDR1 and CDR2 from the germline V gene are LGHNA and YNFKEQ. CDR3: CASSQDREGEQFF. The CDR3, as DNA: TGTGCCAGCAGCCAAGACAGGGAGGGTGAGCAGTTCTTC.

The V call is TRBV29-1, the J call TRBJ1-1; TRBD1 agrees at 8 bases. V gave up 6 bases and J gave up 0 bases; unmatched junction bases: 12. Per the germline V gene, CDR1 is SQVTM and CDR2 is ANQGSEA. The CDR3 runs 16 residues. For the CDR3, the DNA is TGCAGCGTCGTGACAGGGGCCCGGGTTTTGAACACTGAAGCTTTCTTT. This encodes CSVVTGARVLNTEAFF.

V usage is TRBV28 and J usage is TRBJ2-7; TRBD2 matches at 8 bases. V gave up 3 bases and J gave up 2 bases; unmatched junction bases: 9. CDR3 length equals 16 residues. Germline CDR1 reads MDHEN; CDR2 reads SYDVKM. The CDR3 region has the DNA TGTGCCAGCAGTTTCCAAATAAGCGGGAGAACCTACGAGCAGTACTTC. This sequence encodes CASSFQISGRTYEQYF.

A remark on this clone: In the same sample, other DNA sequences code for this CDR3. The rearrangement uses TRBV19 and TRBJ2-7; TRBD2 matches at 8 bases. The CDR3 covers 14 residues. Germline V gene sequence: CDR1 LNHDA, CDR2 SQIVND (reference sequence). V shed 3 bases and J 0 bases; nucleotides not matched to a gene: 1. CDR3 DNA sequence: TGTGCCAGTAGTATGAGCGGGAGCTCCTACGAGCAGTACTTC. The encoded protein is CASSMSGSSYEQYF.

In this sample, this clone turned up once. This same CDR3 is encoded by further DNA sequences in the sample. This chain joins TRBV7-9 and TRBJ2-2; D is uncertain. The CDR3 sequence is 12 residues long. The ends were cut back, 5 bases at V and 6 bases at J, with 7 bases in the middle. Germline V CDR1 and CDR2: SEHNR, FQNEAQ (reference sequence). The CDR3 here is CASSLGPGELFF. The CDR3 bases are TGTGCCAGCAGCCTTGGACCCGGGGAGCTGTTTTTT.

J is TRBJ2-3 and V is TRBV11-2; D is perhaps TRBD1 (5 bases). The CDR3 contains 12 residues. V was clipped by 6 bases and J by 8 bases, with 12 bases between them. The germline gives CDR1 SGHAT, CDR2 FQNNGV. As DNA, the CDR3 is TGTGCCAGCAGACAGGACCTTCCTACGCAGTATTTT. Its protein product is CASRQDLPTQYF.